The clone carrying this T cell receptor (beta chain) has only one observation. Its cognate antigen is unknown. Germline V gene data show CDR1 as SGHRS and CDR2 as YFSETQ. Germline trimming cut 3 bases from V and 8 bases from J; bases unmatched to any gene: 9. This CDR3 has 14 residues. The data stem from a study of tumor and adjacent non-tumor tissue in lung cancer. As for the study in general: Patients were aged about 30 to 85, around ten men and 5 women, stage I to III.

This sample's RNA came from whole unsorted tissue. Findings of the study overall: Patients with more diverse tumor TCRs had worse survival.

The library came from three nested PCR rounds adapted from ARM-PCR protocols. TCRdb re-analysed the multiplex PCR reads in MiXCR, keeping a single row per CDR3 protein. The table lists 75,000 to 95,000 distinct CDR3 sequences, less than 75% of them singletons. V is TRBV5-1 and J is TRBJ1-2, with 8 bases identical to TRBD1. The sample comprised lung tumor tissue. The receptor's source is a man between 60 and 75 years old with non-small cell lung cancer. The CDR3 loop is CASSWGDRRDGYTF. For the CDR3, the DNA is TGCGCCAGCAGCTGGGGGGACAGGAGGGACGGCTACACCTTC.